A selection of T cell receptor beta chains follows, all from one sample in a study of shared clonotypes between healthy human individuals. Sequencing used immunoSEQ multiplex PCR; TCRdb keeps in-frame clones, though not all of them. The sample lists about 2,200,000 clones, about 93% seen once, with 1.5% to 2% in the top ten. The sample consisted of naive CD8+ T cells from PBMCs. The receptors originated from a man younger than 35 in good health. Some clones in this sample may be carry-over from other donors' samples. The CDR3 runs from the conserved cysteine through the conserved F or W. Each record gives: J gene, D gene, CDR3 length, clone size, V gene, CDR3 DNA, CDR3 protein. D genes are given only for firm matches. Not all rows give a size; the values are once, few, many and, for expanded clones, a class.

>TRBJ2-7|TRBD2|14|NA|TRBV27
TGTGCCAGCAGTTTTGGGCTAGCGGGAGATGAGCAGTACTTC
CASSFGLAGDEQYF
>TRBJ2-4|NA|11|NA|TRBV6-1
TGTGCCAGCGTTATCAAAAACATTCAGTACTTC
CASVIKNIQYF
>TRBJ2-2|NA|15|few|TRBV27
TGTGCCAGCAGTTTGGCCAGGGGTGGCACCGGGGAGCTGTTTTTT
CASSLARGGTGELFF
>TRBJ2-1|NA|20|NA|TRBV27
TGTGCCAGCAGTTTATCGGTAAAAACGCGGGAACCAACTTCCTACAATGAGCAGTTCTTC
CASSLSVKTREPTSYNEQFF
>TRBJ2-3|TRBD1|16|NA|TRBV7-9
TGTGCCAGCAGCTTAGCGACAGGGAGTAGCACAGATACGCAGTATTTT
CASSLATGSSTDTQYF
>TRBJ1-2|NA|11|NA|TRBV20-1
TGCAGTGCTAGTTCAGTGTGGGGCTACACCTTC
CSASSVWGYTF
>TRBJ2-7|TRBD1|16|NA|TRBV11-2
TGTGCCAGCAGCCCCCGGACAGGGATGAGAGCCTACGAGCAGTACTTC
CASSPRTGMRAYEQYF
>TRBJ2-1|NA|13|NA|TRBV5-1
TGCGCCAGCAGCTTTACCGGGGGCAATGAGCAGTTCTTC
CASSFTGGNEQFF
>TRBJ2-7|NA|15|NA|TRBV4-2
TGTGCCAGCAGCCAAGAAAGGGGGAGGTACTACGAGCAGTACTTC
CASSQERGRYYEQYF
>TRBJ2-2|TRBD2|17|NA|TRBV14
TGTGCCAGCAGCCAACCTAGCGGGAGCCCTGGGACCGGGGAGCTGTTTTTT
CASSQPSGSPGTGELFF
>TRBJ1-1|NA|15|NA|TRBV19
TGTGCCAGTAAAGGTCGCTTCGGAGAGAACACTGAAGCTTTCTTT
CASKGRFGENTEAFF
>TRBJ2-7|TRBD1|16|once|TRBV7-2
TGTGCCAGCAGCCCCACCCCCGGGACAGGGGCAGTAGAGCAGTACTTC
CASSPTPGTGAVEQYF
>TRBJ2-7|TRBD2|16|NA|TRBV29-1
TGCAGCGTTGTCACGGTAGCGGGCCCCGGGTCCTACGAGCAGTACTTC
CSVVTVAGPGSYEQYF
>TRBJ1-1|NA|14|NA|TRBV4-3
TGCGCCAGCAGCCACGGACGGGAGAACACTGAAGCTTTCTTT
CASSHGRENTEAFF